This T cell receptor (beta chain) was recorded in a study of shared clonotypes between healthy human individuals. This CDR3 spans 14 amino acids. In germline, CDR1 is MNHNS, CDR2 SASEGT. V was cut by 4 bases and J by 13 bases, with 22 bases left in between. Study-wide results and caveats: Rarefaction demonstrated incomplete sorted-subset sequencing despite large depth.

CD45RO negativity and positive selection for CCR7 defined naive CD8 cells, a population that excluded terminally differentiated effector memory CD45RA+ cells. The donors, all of them Caucasian adults, lived in Nashville, Tennessee. As concerns this clone: What it binds is unknown.

Each sorted subset replicate got 200 ng genomic DNA, about 33,000 genomes. Authors' processing steps: Sequence data from immunoSEQ were junction-only and lacked quality scores; consequently, filtering differed. The table came from immunoSEQ multiplex PCR; TCRdb's copy has only in-frame clones and leaves some out. V and J calls plus clone size are reproduced from that table; the DNA served to infer D and trimming. The repertoire has about 2 million clones, approximately 95% of them found once; the top ten carry more than 0.95%. Sample: naive CD8+ T cells sorted from blood. This chain joins TRBV6-1 and TRBJ1-2, with D uncertain. The receptor comes from a man younger than 35 in good health. For the CDR3, the DNA is TGTGCCAGCAGTGTATTTACTCTCTCGGACCCCATCACCTTC. It codes for CASSVFTLSDPITF.